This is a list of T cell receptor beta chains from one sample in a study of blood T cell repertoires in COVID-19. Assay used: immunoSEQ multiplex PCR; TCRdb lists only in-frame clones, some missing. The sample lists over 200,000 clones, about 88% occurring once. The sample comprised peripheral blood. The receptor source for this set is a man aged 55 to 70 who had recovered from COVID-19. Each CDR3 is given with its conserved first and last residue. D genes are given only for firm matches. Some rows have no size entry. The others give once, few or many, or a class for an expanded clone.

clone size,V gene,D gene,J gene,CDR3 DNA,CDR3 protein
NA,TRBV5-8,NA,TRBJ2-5,TGTGCCAGCAGCTATATCGGGACCCAGTACTTC,CASSYIGTQYF
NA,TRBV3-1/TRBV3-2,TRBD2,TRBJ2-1,TGTGCCAGCAGCCAAGGGACTAGCGGGGGGTTGGAGCAGTTCTTC,CASSQGTSGGLEQFF
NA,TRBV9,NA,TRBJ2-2,TGTGCCAGCAGCGTAGCGTGGTCGGCCGGGGAGCTGTTTTTT,CASSVAWSAGELFF
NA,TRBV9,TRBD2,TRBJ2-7,TGTGCCAGCAGCGTTGGCGGGGGGTTTACCTACGAGCAGTACTTC,CASSVGGGFTYEQYF
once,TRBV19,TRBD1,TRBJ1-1,TGTGCCAGTAGTATACCGGACAGGGGGAACACTGAAGCTTTCTTT,CASSIPDRGNTEAFF
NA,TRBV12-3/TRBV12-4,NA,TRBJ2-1,TGTGCCAGCAGTCTAGGGGGGCCCAATGAGCAGTTCTTC,CASSLGGPNEQFF
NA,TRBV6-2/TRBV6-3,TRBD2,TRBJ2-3,TGTGCCAGCAGTTACTATAGCGGGCTAGACACAGATACGCAGTATTTT,CASSYYSGLDTDTQYF
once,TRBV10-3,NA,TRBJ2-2,TGTGCCATCCAAAGCCCTAGGGGGACGAACACCGGGGAGCTGTTTTTT,CAIQSPRGTNTGELFF
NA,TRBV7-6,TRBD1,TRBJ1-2,TGTGCCAGCAGCCCCCCCGGGGACAGCATTTATGGCTACACCTTC,CASSPPGDSIYGYTF
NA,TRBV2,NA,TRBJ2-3,TGTGCCAGCAGGAACTCAGATACGCAGTATTTT,CASRNSDTQYF
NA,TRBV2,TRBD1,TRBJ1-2,TGTGCCAGGACTGGGACAGCAAGAAACTATGGCTACACCTTC,CARTGTARNYGYTF
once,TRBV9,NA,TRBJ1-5,TGTGCCAGCAGCGTAGCAAGAGGAGCACAGGTGGATCAGCCCCAGCATTTT,CASSVARGAQVDQPQHF
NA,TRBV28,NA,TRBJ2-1,TGTGCCAGCAGTTTATCGGTCATCAATGAGCAGTTCTTC,CASSLSVINEQFF
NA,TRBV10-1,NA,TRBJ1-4,TGCGCCATACCCCCTGGGGGGGAGAGGCATGAAAAACTGTTTTTT,CAIPPGGERHEKLFF
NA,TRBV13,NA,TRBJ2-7,TGTGCCAGCAGCTCCGCGTATGACGAGCAGTACTTC,CASSSAYDEQYF
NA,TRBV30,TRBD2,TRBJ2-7,TGTGCCTGCAGCATACTAGCGGGGAGCTCCTACGAGCAGTACTTC,CACSILAGSSYEQYF
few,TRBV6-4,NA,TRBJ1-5,TGTGCCAGCAGCCCCCGGGGAGACAATCAGCCCCAGCATTTT,CASSPRGDNQPQHF
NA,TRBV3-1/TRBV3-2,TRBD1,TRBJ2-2,TGTGCCAGCAGCCCTGGGACAGGGGGCGCGGGCACCGGGGAGCTGTTTTTT,CASSPGTGGAGTGELFF
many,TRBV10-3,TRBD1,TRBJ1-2,TGTGCCATCAGTGAGACGACAGGGGTGGTATATGGCTACACCTTC,CAISETTGVVYGYTF
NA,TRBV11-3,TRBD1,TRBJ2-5,TGTGCCAGCAGCCTGGGACAGGGGGCGGAGACCCAGTACTTC,CASSLGQGAETQYF
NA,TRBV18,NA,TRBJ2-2,TGTGCCAGCTCACTTGGGACCGGCATACCGGGAGTGAACACCGGGGAGCTGTTTTTT,CASSLGTGIPGVNTGELFF
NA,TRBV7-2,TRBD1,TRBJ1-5,TGTGCCAGCAGCTTATGGGAGTTGGGCAGGGGGAGCAATCAGCCCCAGCATTTT,CASSLWELGRGSNQPQHF
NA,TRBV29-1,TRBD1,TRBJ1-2,TGCAGCGGAGAACAGGGGGCGCAGGGTGGCTACACCTTC,CSGEQGAQGGYTF
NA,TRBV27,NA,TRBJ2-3,TGTGCCAGCAGTTTAGTGGGGCCAGATACGCAGTATTTT,CASSLVGPDTQYF
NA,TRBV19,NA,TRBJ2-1,TGTGCCAGTAGTGCCCCTCCGGGCAATGAGCAGTTCTTC,CASSAPPGNEQFF
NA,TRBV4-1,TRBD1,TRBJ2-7,TGCGCCAGCAGCCCCGCCGGGACAGGCCACTACGAGCAGTACTTC,CASSPAGTGHYEQYF
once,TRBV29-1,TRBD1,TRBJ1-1,TGCAGCGCGGGGGGGACAGGGAACACTGAAGCTTTCTTT,CSAGGTGNTEAFF
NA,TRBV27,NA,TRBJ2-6,TGTGCCAGCACCCGACAGATGCCAGCCTTCTCTGGGGCCAACGTCCTGACTTTC,CASTRQMPAFSGANVLTF
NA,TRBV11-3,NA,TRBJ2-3,TGTGCCAGCAGCCCCACAGGGACATGGTCAGATACGCAGTATTTT,CASSPTGTWSDTQYF
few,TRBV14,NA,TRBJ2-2,TGTGCCAGCAGCCAAGTCTTAGTCACCGGGGAGCTGTTTTTT,CASSQVLVTGELFF
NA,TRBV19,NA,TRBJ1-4,TGTGCCAGTTCCTCGAGAGAGTGGCTGTTTTTT,CASSSREWLFF
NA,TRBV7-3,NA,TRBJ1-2,TGTGCCAGCAGTCCAAGGGGCGGTCAGTATGGCTACACCTTC,CASSPRGGQYGYTF
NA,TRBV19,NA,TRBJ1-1,TGTGCCAGTAGAATGCGAGGGAACACTGAAGCTTTCTTT,CASRMRGNTEAFF
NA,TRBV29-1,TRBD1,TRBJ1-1,TGCAGCGTTGAAGGTTTTATCATGACAGGGAGAAGGAACACTGAAGCTTTCTTT,CSVEGFIMTGRRNTEAFF
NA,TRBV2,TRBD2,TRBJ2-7,TGTGCCAGCAGTGAAACTAGCGGGAGGCCCTACGAGCAGTACTTC,CASSETSGRPYEQYF
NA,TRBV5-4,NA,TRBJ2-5,TGTGCCAGCAGCATTGGGCGAGAAGAGACCCAGTACTTC,CASSIGREETQYF
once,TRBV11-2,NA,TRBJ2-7,TGTGCCAGCAGCGCCTCACCGGGATCCTACGAGCAGTACTTC,CASSASPGSYEQYF
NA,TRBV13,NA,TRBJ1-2,TGTGCCAGCAGCTTAGACGGACAGTACTATGGCTACACCTTC,CASSLDGQYYGYTF
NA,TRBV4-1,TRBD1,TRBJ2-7,TGCGCCAGCAGCCTCCGAGAAAGAACAGGGGGCGACGAGCAGTACTTC,CASSLRERTGGDEQYF
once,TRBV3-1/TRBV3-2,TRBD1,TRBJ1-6,TGTGCCAGCAGGCCCCAGGGGGTGGTGGGGAATTCACCCCTCCACTTT,CASRPQGVVGNSPLHF
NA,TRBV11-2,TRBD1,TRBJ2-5,TGTGCCAGCAGCTTAGTTGGGCAGGGGGCTCTCCAAGAGACCCAGTACTTC,CASSLVGQGALQETQYF
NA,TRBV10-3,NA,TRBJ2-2,TGTGCCATCAGTGAGTCGACTCTAGCGACCCCCGGGGAGCTGTTTTTT,CAISESTLATPGELFF
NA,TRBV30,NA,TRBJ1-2,TGTGCCTGGAGCCTAGAATATGGCTACACCTTC,CAWSLEYGYTF
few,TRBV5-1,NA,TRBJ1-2,TGCGCCAGCCGCTCCGGAGTCTATGGCTACACCTTC,CASRSGVYGYTF
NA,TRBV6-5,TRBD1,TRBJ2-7,TGTGCCAGCAGTTTCGGATCAGGGGGACCCTACGAGCAGTACTTC,CASSFGSGGPYEQYF
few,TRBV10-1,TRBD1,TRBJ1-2,TGCGCCAGCAGGACAGGAGACAGGGTCTATGGCTACACCTTC,CASRTGDRVYGYTF
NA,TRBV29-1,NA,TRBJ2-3,TGCAGCGTTGATGCGGGGGCCCCAGATACGCAGTATTTT,CSVDAGAPDTQYF
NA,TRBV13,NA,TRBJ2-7,TGTGCCAGCAGCTTGGGCGGACTCCTCTCCTACGAGCAGTACTTC,CASSLGGLLSYEQYF
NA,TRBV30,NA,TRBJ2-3,TGTGCCTGGAGTTCGGGACTCCGGGATACGCAGTATTTT,CAWSSGLRDTQYF
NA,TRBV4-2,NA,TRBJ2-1,TGTGCCAGCAGCCAAGCACTTTCCTACAATGAGCAGTTCTTC,CASSQALSYNEQFF
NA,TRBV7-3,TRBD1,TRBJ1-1,TGTGCCAGCAGCTTAGGCAGGGGGTCTTCGGCTTTCTTT,CASSLGRGSSAFF
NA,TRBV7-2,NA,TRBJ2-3,TGTGCCAGCAGCTTAGGGACTAGCACAGATACGCAGTATTTT,CASSLGTSTDTQYF
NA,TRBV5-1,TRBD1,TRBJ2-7,TGCGCCAGCAGCTCCGCCTCAAACAGGGGGATAAGGAACGAGCAGTACTTC,CASSSASNRGIRNEQYF
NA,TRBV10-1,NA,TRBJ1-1,TGCGCCAGCAGTGAGGCGGTGAACACTGAAGCTTTCTTT,CASSEAVNTEAFF